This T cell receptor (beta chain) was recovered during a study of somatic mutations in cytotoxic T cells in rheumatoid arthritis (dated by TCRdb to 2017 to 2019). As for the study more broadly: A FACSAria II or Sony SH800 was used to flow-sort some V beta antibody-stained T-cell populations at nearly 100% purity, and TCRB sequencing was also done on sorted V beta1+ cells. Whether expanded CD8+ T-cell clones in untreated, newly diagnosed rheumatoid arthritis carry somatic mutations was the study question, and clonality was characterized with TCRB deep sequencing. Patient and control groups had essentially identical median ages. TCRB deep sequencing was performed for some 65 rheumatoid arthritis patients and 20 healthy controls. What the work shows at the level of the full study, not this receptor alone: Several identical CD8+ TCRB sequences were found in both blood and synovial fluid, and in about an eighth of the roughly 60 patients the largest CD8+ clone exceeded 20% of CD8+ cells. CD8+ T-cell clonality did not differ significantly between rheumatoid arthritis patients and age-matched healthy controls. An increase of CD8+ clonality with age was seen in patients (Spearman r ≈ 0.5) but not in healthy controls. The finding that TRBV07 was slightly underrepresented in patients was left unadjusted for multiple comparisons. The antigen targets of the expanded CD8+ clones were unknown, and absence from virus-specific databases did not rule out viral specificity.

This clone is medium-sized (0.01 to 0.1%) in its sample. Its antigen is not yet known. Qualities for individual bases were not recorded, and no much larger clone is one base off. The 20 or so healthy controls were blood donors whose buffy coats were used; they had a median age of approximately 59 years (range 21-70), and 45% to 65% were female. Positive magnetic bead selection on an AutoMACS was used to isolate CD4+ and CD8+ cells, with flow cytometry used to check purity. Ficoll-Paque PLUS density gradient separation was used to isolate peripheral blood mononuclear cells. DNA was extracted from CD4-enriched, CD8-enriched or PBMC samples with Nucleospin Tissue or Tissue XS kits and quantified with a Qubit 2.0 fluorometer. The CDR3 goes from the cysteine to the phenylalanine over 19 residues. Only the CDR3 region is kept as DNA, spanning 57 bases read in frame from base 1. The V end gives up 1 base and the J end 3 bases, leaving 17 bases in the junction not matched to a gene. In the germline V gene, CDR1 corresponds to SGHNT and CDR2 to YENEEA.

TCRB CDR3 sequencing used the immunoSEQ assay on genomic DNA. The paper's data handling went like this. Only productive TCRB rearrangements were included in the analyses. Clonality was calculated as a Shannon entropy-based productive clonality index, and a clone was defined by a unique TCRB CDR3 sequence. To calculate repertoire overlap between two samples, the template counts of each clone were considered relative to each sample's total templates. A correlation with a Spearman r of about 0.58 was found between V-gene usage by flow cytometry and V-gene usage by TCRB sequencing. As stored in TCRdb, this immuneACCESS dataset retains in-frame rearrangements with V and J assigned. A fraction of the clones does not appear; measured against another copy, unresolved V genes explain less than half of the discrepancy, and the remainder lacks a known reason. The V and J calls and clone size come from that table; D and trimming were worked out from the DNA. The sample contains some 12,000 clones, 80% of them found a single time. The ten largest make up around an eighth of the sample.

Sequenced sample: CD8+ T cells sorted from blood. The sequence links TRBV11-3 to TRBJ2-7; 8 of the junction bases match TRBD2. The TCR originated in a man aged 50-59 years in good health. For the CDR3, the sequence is CASSLASWWISGTSYEQYF. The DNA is TGTGCCAGCAGCTTAGCTTCTTGGTGGATTAGCGGGACCAGCTACGAGCAGTACTTC. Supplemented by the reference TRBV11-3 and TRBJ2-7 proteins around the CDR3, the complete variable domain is EAGVVQSPRYKIIEKKQPVAFWCNPISGHNTLYWYLQNLGQGPELLIRYENEEAVDDSQLPKDRFSAERLKGVDSTLKIQPAELGDSAVYLCASSLASWWISGTSYEQYFGPGTRLTVT.